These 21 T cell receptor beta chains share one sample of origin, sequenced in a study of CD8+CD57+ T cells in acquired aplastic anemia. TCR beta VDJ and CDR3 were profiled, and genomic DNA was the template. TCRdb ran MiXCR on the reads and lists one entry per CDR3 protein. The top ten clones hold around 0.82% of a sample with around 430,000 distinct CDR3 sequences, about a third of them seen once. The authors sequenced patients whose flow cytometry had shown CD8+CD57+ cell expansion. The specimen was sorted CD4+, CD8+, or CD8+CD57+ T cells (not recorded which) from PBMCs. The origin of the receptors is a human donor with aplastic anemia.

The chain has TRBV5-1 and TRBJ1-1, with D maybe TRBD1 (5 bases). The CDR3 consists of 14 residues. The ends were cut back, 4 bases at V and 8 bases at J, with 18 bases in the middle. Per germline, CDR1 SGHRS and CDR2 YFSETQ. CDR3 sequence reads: CASSVGRASGEAFF. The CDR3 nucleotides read TGCGCCAGCAGCGTGGGACGGGCCTCGGGGGAAGCTTTCTTT.

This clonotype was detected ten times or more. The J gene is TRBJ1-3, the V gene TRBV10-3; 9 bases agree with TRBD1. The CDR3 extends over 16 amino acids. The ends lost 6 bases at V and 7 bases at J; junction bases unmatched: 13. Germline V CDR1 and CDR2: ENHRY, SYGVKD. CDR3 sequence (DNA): TGTGCCATCAGGGCCCTACCGGGACAGGGTCGGAACACCATATATTTT. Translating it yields CAIRALPGQGRNTIYF.

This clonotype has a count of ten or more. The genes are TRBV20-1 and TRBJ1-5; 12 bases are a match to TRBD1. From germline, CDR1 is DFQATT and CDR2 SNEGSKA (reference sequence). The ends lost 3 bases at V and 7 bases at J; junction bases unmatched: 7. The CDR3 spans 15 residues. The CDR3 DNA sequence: TGCAGTGCTAGTCCCGGGACAGGGGGCAGACAGCCCCAGCATTTT. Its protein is CSASPGTGGRQPQHF.

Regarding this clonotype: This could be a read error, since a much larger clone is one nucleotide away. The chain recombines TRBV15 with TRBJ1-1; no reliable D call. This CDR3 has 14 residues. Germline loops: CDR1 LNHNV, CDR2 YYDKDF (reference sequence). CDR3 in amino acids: CATSTRSGNTGAFF. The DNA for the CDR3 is TGTGCCACCAGCACCAGATCTGGGAACACTGGAGCTTTCTTT.

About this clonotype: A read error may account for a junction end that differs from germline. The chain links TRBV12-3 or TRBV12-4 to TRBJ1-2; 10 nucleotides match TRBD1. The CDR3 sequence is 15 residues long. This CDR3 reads CASSSGGQGFSGFTF. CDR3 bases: TGTGCCAGCAGTTCAGGGGGACAGGGGTTCTCTGGCTTCACCTTC.

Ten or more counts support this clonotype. The CDR3 DNA reads TGTGCCAGCAGCTACGGAAGTGGGGGGGTCGCTGGCTACACCTTC. It yields the protein CASSYGSGGVAGYTF. The chain carries TRBV9 and TRBJ1-2, with TRBD1 as a possible D gene (5 bases). CDR1 is SGDLS and CDR2 is YYNGEE in the germline V gene. The CDR3 runs 15 residues. Trimming removed 4 bases from V and 7 bases from J, with 20 bases in between. The complete variable domain, with remaining parts taken from reference TRBV9 and TRBJ1-2, reads DSGVTQTPKHLITATGQRVTLRCSPRSGDLSVYWYQQSLDQGLQFLIQYYNGEERAKGNILERFSAQQFPDLHSELNLSSLELGDSALYFCASSYGSGGVAGYTFGSGTRLTVV.

The CDR3 sequence is CASREDRGGHGYTF. The DNA of the CDR3 is TGTGCCAGCAGAGAGGACAGGGGGGGCCATGGCTACACCTTC. The rearrangement joins TRBV12-3 or TRBV12-4 to TRBJ1-2; 10 nucleotides line up with TRBD1. J gave up 6 bases and V 6 bases, and 7 bases lay outside the gene matches. The CDR3 sequence is 14 residues long.

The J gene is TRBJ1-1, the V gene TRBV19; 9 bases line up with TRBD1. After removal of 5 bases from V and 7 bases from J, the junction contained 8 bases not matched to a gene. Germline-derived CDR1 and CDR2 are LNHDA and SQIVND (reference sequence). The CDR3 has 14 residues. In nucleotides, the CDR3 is TGTGCCAGTAGTCCGACAGGGGGTTCGGGTGAAGCTTTCTTT. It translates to CASSPTGGSGEAFF.

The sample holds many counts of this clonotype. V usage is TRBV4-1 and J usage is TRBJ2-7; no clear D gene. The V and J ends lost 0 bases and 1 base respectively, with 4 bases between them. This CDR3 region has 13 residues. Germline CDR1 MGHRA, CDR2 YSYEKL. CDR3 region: CASSQEPSYEQYF. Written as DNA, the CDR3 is TGCGCCAGCAGCCAAGAGCCTTCCTACGAGCAGTACTTC.

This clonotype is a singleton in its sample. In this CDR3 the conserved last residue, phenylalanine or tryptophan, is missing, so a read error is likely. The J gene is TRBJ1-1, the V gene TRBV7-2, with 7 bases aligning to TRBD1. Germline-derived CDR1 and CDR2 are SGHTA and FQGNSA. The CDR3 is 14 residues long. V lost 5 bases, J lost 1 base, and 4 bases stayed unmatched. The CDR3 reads CASSQQGRNTEAFS. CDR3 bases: TGTGCCAGCAGCCAACAGGGGAGGAACACTGAAGCTTTCTCT.

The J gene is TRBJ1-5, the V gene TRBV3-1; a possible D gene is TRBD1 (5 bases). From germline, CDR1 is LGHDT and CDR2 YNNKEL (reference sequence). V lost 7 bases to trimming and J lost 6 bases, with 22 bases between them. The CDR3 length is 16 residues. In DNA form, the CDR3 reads TGTGCCAGCAATCAAGGGGCACCCGGGCTGAGTCAGCCCCAGCATTTT. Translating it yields CASNQGAPGLSQPQHF.

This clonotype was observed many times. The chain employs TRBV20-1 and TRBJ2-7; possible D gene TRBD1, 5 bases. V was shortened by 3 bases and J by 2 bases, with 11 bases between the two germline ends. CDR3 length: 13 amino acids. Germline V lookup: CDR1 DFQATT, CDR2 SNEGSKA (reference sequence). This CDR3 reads CSASMTVAYEQYF. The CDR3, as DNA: TGCAGTGCTAGCATGACAGTAGCCTACGAGCAGTACTTC.

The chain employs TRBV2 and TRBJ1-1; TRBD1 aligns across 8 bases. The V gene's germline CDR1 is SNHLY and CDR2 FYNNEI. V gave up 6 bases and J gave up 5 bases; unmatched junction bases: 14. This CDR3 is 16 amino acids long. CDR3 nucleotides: TGTGCCAGCAGGTTGAGGACAGGGAGGGCTTCGACTGAAGCTTTCTTT. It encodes CASRLRTGRASTEAFF.

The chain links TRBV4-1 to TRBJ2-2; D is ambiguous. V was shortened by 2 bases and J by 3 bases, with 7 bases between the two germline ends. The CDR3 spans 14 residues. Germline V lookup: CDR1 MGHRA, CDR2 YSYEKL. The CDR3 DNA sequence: TGCGCCAGCAGCCAAAAAAGATACACCGGGGAGCTGTTTTTT. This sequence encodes CASSQKRYTGELFF.

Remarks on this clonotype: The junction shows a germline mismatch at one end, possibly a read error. In DNA, the CDR3 is TGCGCCAGCTCACGACCAGGGTCCTACGAGCAGTACTTC. Translation gives CASSRPGSYEQYF. The rearrangement uses TRBV7-9 and TRBJ2-7, with TRBD1 as a possible D gene (5 bases). In germline, CDR1 is SEHNR, CDR2 FQNEAQ (reference sequence). This CDR3 contains 13 residues.

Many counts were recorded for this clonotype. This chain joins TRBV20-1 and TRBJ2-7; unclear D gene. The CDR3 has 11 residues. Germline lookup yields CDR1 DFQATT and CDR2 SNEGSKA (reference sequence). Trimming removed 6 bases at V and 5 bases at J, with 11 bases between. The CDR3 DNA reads TGCAGTGCGCTACTTGGCGACGAGCAGTACTTC. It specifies CSALLGDEQYF.

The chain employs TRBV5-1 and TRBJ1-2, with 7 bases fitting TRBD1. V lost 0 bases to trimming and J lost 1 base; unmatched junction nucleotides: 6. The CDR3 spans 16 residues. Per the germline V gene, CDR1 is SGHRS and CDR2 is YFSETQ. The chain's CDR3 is CASSLVGTEYNYGYTF. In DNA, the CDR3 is TGCGCCAGCAGCTTGGTGGGGACAGAATATAACTATGGCTACACCTTC.

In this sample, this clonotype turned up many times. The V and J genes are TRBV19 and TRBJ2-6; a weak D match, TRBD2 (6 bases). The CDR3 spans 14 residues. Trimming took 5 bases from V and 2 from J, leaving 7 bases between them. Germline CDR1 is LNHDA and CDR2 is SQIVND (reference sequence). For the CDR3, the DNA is TGTGCCAGTAGTTTAGCGGCTGGGGCCAACGTCCTGACTTTC. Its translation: CASSLAAGANVLTF.

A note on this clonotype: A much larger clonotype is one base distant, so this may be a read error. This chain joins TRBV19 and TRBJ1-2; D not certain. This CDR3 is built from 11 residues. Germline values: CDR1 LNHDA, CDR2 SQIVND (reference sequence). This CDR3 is CASSIGFGSTF. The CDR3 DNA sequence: TGTGCCAGTAGTATTGGCTTTGGCTCCACCTTC.

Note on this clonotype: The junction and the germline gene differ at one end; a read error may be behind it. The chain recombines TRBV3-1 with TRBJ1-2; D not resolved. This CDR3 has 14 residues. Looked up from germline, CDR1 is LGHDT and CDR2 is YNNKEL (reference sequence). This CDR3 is CASSHVGPNYGYTF. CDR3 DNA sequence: TGTGCCAGCAGCCATGTAGGACCTAATTATGGCTACACCTTC.

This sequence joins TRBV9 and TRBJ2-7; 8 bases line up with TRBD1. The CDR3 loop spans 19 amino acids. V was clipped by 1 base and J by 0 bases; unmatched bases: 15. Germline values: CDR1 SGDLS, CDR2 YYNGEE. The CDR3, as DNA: TGTGCCAGCAGCGTACCGGGACAGGTCGAAAAAGCGTGCTCCTACGAGCAGTACTTC. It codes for CASSVPGQVEKACSYEQYF.